Below, one TCR beta chain is given with its context. The record originates from a study of cytomegalovirus exposure and HLA in healthy donors. Per the germline V gene, CDR1 is SNHLY and CDR2 is FYNNEI. Trimming cost V 7 bases and J 5 bases, with 21 bases left between them. The CDR3 totals 15 residues. The PCR contained 60 Vbeta and 13 Jbeta primers. Profiling relied on immunoSEQ multiplex PCR, and the TCRdb table lists in-frame clones only, not all of them. The sample records fewer than 130,000 clones, around 78% being singletons. The source material was PBMCs. The rearrangement joins TRBV2 to TRBJ2-7; the D gene is possibly TRBD1 (6 bases). This receptor was taken from a woman in her thirties in good health and CMV-seronegative. DNA of the CDR3: TGTGCCAGCATCCCCGGGAAGGGGGAGTTACACGAGCAGTACTTC. Translating it yields CASIPGKGELHEQYF.